The T cell receptor (beta chain) described here comes from a study of blood T cell repertoires in COVID-19. At the level of the study: COVID-19 samples from acute and convalescent phases originated in the United States, Italy and Spain.

Participants reported their clinical history, and cohort assignment relied on those reports. V shed 5 bases and J 6 bases; nucleotides not matched to a gene: 12. The CDR3 is 16 amino acids. Germline V gene sequence: CDR1 KGHDR, CDR2 SFDVKD. TCRdb's table, derived via immunoSEQ multiplex PCR, lists solely in-frame clones and lacks some. This table holds 190,000 or so clones, approximately 86% found once. Sequences were obtained from PBMCs or T cells enriched from blood (not recorded which). The TCR was taken from a man younger than 35 with acute COVID-19. The genes are TRBV24-1 and TRBJ2-7; TRBD1 aligns across 10 bases. CDR3 amino acids: CATSGTGTGDIAEQYF. DNA of the CDR3: TGTGCCACCAGTGGAACCGGGACAGGGGACATCGCCGAGCAGTACTTC.